A single sample gave rise to the 25 T cell receptor beta chains below, sequenced in a study of blood T cells in healthy people across ages. The second PCR ran roughly 6 to 11 cycles with a sample-barcoded 5' primer and J-beta primers. Using its own MiXCR run on the 5' RACE reads, TCRdb lists one record per CDR3 protein. In the table there are hundreds of thousands of distinct CDR3 sequences, about a third of which are singletons. Sample: blood. The receptors were gathered from a woman older than 75 in good health.

The chain uses TRBV7-9 and TRBJ2-1; D may be TRBD1 or TRBD2 (6 bases each). CDR1 and CDR2 from the germline V gene are SEHNR and FQNEAQ (reference sequence). This CDR3 comprises 16 residues. V was shortened by 1 base and J by 4 bases, with 14 bases between the two germline ends. The CDR3: CASSLDGRGPYNEQFF. The DNA of the CDR3 is TGTGCCAGCAGCTTAGACGGCCGGGGGCCTTACAATGAGCAGTTCTTC.

This clonotype was detected many times. The chain couples TRBV6-1 to TRBJ1-5; no definite D call. Germline CDR1 MNHNS, CDR2 SASEGT. Trimming left V 6 bases short and J 3 bases short, with 9 bases between. CDR3 length: 13 amino acids. The CDR3 DNA reads as TGTGCCAGCAGCATCCGGCCCAATCAGCCCCAGCATTTT. This gives the protein CASSIRPNQPQHF.

This clonotype was recorded many times. V is TRBV9 and J is TRBJ2-5, with a possible D match to TRBD2 (6 bases). V was trimmed by 0 bases and J by 7 bases, leaving 16 bases between them. Germline values: CDR1 SGDLS, CDR2 YYNGEE. This CDR3 comprises 15 residues. The CDR3 loop is CASSVEGRETRTQYF. DNA for the CDR3: TGTGCCAGCAGCGTAGAAGGGCGGGAAACGAGGACCCAGTACTTC.

Details on this clonotype: With a much larger clone just one base away, this may be a read error. This sequence joins TRBV11-2 and TRBJ2-3; TRBD2 matches at 10 bases. Germline V gene sequence: CDR1 SGHAT, CDR2 FQNNGV. This CDR3 region has 15 residues. CDR3 in amino acids: CASSIIAGGTDTQDF. DNA of the CDR3: TGTGCCAGCAGCATTATAGCGGGGGGCACAGATACGCAGGATTTT.

J is TRBJ1-2 and V is TRBV30; TRBD1 matches at 7 bases. Germline CDR1 and CDR2: GTSNPN and SVGIG (reference sequence). The CDR3 is made up of 14 amino acids. The V and J ends lost 2 bases and 3 bases, in that order; junction bases with no gene match: 6. CDR3 bases: TGTGCCTGGAGTATAACAGGGGTCTACTATGGCTACACCTTC. It translates to CAWSITGVYYGYTF.

Note on this clonotype: This may be a read error, as it is one base from a much larger clone. This chain uses TRBV5-6 with TRBJ2-1, with 10 positions matching TRBD1. From germline, CDR1 is SGHDT and CDR2 YYEEEE. The CDR3 covers 15 residues. The V segment lost 7 bases and the J segment 10 bases; nucleotides outside the gene matches: 14. The CDR3 bases are TGTGCCAGCTCCGGAGAAGGGACAGGGGCCTACGAGCAGTTCTTC. It encodes CASSGEGTGAYEQFF.

This clonotype was seen many times. The gene calls are TRBV12-3 or TRBV12-4 and TRBJ1-4; tentative D call: TRBD1 (5 bases). This CDR3 is 14 amino acids long. Trimming shortened V by 4 bases and J by 7 bases, and 13 bases separated the two germline ends. CDR3 coding DNA: TGTGCCAGCAGTTCGGGGGGGTCAGGTGAAAAACTGTTTTTT. Translation: CASSSGGSGEKLFF.

This rearrangement joins TRBV20-1 to TRBJ2-5; 10 bases match TRBD2. With the DNA end fitting TRBJ2-7 better, the J assignment may be wrong. The CDR3 runs 16 residues. CDR1 is DFQATT and CDR2 is SNEGSKA in the germline V gene (reference sequence). The chain's CDR3 is CSARGSTGLAIVEQYF. In DNA, the CDR3 is TGCAGTGCTAGAGGATCAACGGGACTAGCGATTGTCGAGCAGTACTTC.

This clonotype has a handful of counts. This may come from a read error, since a much larger clone is one base off. V gene TRBV6-2 or TRBV6-3 combines with J gene TRBJ1-5; TRBD1 might be the D (5 bases). Germline loops: CDR1 MNHEY, CDR2 SVGEGT. V lost 6 bases, J lost 0 bases, and 15 bases lay in between. The CDR3 has 16 amino acids. Here the CDR3 reads CASSPRWGFSNQPQHF. The CDR3 DNA sequence: TGTGCCAGCAGCCCCCGTTGGGGGTTTAGCAATCAGCCCCAGCATTTT.

The V and J genes are TRBV20-1 and TRBJ2-7, with TRBD2 matching over 11 bases. Germline CDR1 and CDR2: DFQATT and SNEGSKA (reference sequence). The V gene end was trimmed by 6 bases and the J gene end by 0 bases; junction bases not matched to a gene: 4. This CDR3 comprises 14 residues. In DNA, the CDR3 is TGCAGTGCCTCTGGACTAGCGGGCTCCTACGAGCAGTACTTC. The encoded protein is CSASGLAGSYEQYF.

As concerns this clonotype: This may come from a read error, since a much larger clone is one base off. The rearrangement uses TRBV5-1 and TRBJ2-7; no clear D gene. The J call is in doubt because the DNA end fits TRBJ2-5 better. CDR3 length: 14 amino acids. Germline V gives CDR1 SGHRS, CDR2 YFSETQ. The CDR3 DNA is TGCGCCAGCAGCTTGGGAGTAGGGTGGGAGACCCAGTACTTC. It encodes CASSLGVGWETQYF.

This clonotype was seen a few times. This rearrangement joins TRBV6-5 to TRBJ2-3; D unresolved. Germline lookup yields CDR1 MNHEY and CDR2 SVGAGI. This CDR3 region has 15 residues. The ends were cut back, 6 bases at V and 3 bases at J, with 16 bases in the middle. CDR3: CASRDGSWATDTQYF. The CDR3 DNA sequence: TGTGCCAGCAGGGACGGGTCCTGGGCAACAGATACGCAGTATTTT.

This chain uses TRBV10-3 with TRBJ2-7; 10 bases map to TRBD2. The ends lost 4 bases at V and 2 bases at J; junction bases unmatched: 8. Germline V gene data show CDR1 as ENHRY and CDR2 as SYGVKD. The CDR3 loop spans 16 amino acids. The CDR3 reads CAISGGGLANAYEQYF. The CDR3 DNA sequence: TGTGCCATCAGTGGGGGGGGACTAGCGAACGCCTACGAGCAGTACTTC.

On this clonotype: A much larger clone lies a single base off, so this may be a read error. CDR3 in amino acids: CAVKRVRDTEAFF. The CDR3 DNA reads TGTGCCGTCAAGAGGGTACGGGACACTGAAGCTTTCTTT. The chain recombines TRBV6-1 with TRBJ1-1; D not certain. This CDR3 region has 13 residues. V was pared by 11 bases and J by 3 bases, with 16 bases between. The germline V gene has CDR1 MNHNS and CDR2 SASEGT.

This clonotype turned up a few times. Mismatch with germline at one junction end may stem from a read error. The chain uses TRBV7-8 and TRBJ2-3, with no clear D. This CDR3 is built from 15 residues. From germline, CDR1 is SGHVS and CDR2 FQNEAQ. For the CDR3, the DNA is TGTGCCGGCAGCTTAGTGGTGACTCCGGGAGATACGCAGTATTTT. Amino acid sequence: CAGSLVVTPGDTQYF.

This clonotype was seen ten or more times. The rearrangement uses TRBV5-5 and TRBJ2-5, with no clear D. The CDR3 covers 14 residues. The germline V gene encodes CDR1 SGHKS and CDR2 YYEKEE (reference sequence). Trimming stripped 3 bases from V and 1 base from J, with 10 bases between. As DNA, the CDR3 is TGTGCCAGCAGCTGGACCCCGCTCCAAGAGACCCAGTACTTC. This translates into CASSWTPLQETQYF.

The chain carries TRBV6-5 and TRBJ1-1, with a possible D match to TRBD1 (6 bases). CDR1 is MNHEY, CDR2 SVGAGI, per germline. The germline V and J ends were trimmed by 6 bases and 7 bases, with 24 bases remaining between them. The CDR3 spans 16 residues. The CDR3 DNA reads TGTGCCAGCAGAGCTATCAGGGGACGGAACACTAATGAAGCTTTCTTT. It specifies CASRAIRGRNTNEAFF.

Concerning this clonotype: No conserved phenylalanine or tryptophan is present at the end of the CDR3, so a read error is the likely explanation. The limits of the CDR3 on the DNA are not certain, so only TCRdb's listed CDR3 is given. The V and J genes are TRBV5-1 and TRBJ2-1; TRBD1 was called by the table and not checked on the DNA. The germline V gene has CDR1 SGHRS and CDR2 YFSETQ. Counting both end residues, the CDR3 totals 19 amino acids. This chain's CDR3 is CASSSKRTGKKSYGYTFGS.

This clonotype was counted a few times. The junction does not match germline at one end; this may be a read error. The J gene is TRBJ2-2, the V gene TRBV7-2, with 7 bases lining up with TRBD2. This CDR3 comprises 14 residues. Germline V CDR1 and CDR2: SGHTA, FQGNSA. The CDR3 reads CASSPTSVTGERFF. The CDR3 DNA sequence: TGTGCCAGCAGCCCCACTAGCGTCACCGGGGAGCGGTTTTTT.

This clonotype was counted many times. The chain joins TRBV2 to TRBJ2-7, with 7 bases matching TRBD2. This CDR3 is 13 amino acids long. Trimming at V came to 7 bases and at J to 0 bases, leaving 3 bases not matched to a gene. Germline V gives CDR1 SNHLY, CDR2 FYNNEI. The CDR3, as DNA: TGTGCCAGCAAGCGGGATAGCTCCTACGAGCAGTACTTC. Its translation is CASKRDSSYEQYF.

Only a few counts were recorded for this clonotype. This chain uses TRBV20-1 with TRBJ2-7; the match to TRBD2 covers 13 bases. CDR1 DFQATT and CDR2 SNEGSKA come from the germline V gene (reference sequence). This CDR3 is 21 amino acids long. The trim removed 4 bases at V and 5 bases at J, leaving 26 bases unmatched. CDR3 amino acids: CSAKLNDLLAGGAGPSDEQYF. The CDR3 DNA reads TGCAGTGCTAAACTAAACGACCTACTAGCGGGAGGGGCCGGTCCTTCCGACGAGCAGTACTTC.

With respect to this clonotype: Possible read error: a much larger clone is one base away. The genes are TRBV30 and TRBJ1-6, with D maybe TRBD1 (5 bases). CDR1 and CDR2 from the germline V gene are GTSNPN and SVGIG (reference sequence). The CDR3 is made up of 16 amino acids. In DNA form, the CDR3 reads TGTGCCTGGAGTGTCGAGCGAGTAAGGAGGGGTTCACCCCGCCACTTT. Its translation: CAWSVERVRRGSPRHF.

This clonotype was detected ten times or more. The chain combines TRBV2 with TRBJ2-5, with 7 bases aligning to TRBD1. Germline lookup yields CDR1 SNHLY and CDR2 FYNNEI. This CDR3 has 13 amino acids. J gave up 1 base and V 6 bases, and 2 bases lay outside the gene matches. CDR3 nucleotides: TGTGCCAGCAGGGACAGGTCCCAAGAGACCCAGTACTTC. This encodes CASRDRSQETQYF.

Points on this clonotype: A much larger clonotype is one base distant, so this may be a read error. This chain connects TRBV15 to TRBJ2-7; no firm D call. The CDR3 loop spans 12 amino acids. The ends were cut back, 1 base at V and 7 bases at J, with 8 bases in the middle. CDR1 LNHNV and CDR2 YYDKDF come from the germline V gene (reference sequence). DNA of the CDR3: TGTGCCACCAGCAGAGTGAGTGATGAGCAGTACTTC. Its translation: CATSRVSDEQYF. Complete variable domain (other parts from reference TRBV15 and TRBJ2-7): DAMVIQNPRYQVTQFGKPVTLSCSQTLNHNVMYWYQQKSSQAPKLLFHYYDKDFNNEADTPDNFQSRRPNTSFCFLDIRSPGLGDTAMYLCATSRVSDEQYFGPGTRLTVT.

Points on this clonotype: This clone may be a read error of a much larger clone one base away. The genes are TRBV5-1 and TRBJ2-4; 7 bases align to TRBD1. Germline assignment: CDR1 SGHRS and CDR2 YFSETQ. This CDR3 is 13 amino acids long. With V trimmed by 5 bases and J by 13 bases, 12 bases remained unmatched. The CDR3 loop reads CASRVGTVNEQYF. CDR3 nucleotides: TGCGCCAGCAGGGTGGGGACAGTCAATGAGCAGTACTTC.